This entry is about one T cell receptor beta chain. TCRdb re-clonotyped the PCR reads via MiXCR. The sample has approximately 29,000 clones; 16% are singletons. The CDR3 is made up of 12 amino acids. V lost 5 bases and J lost 4, with 7 bases in between. The germline V gene has CDR1 KGHDR and CDR2 SFDVKD. The entry originates in a study of metastatic and nonmetastatic thyroid tumors. Thyroid surgery had not been preceded by any treatment in any patient. Material: blood. The sequence derives from a female donor with papillary thyroid cancer or a benign thyroid nodule (not recorded which). Some clones in this sample may be carry-over from other donors' samples. The chain is built from TRBV24-1 and TRBJ1-2; no clear D gene. CDR3 region: CATSAGSYGYTF. CDR3 coding DNA: TGTGCCACCAGTGCCGGCAGCTATGGCTACACCTTC.